The 26 T cell receptor beta chains below all came from one sample that was sequenced in a study of CD8+ T cells in alopecia areata. The sequencing template was cDNA reverse transcribed from extracted RNA. Assay: immunoSEQ multiplex PCR; the TCRdb copy retains only in-frame clones and omits some. The data contain some 150,000 clones, around three fifths of them singletons. The specimen was CD4+ T cells sorted from blood, collected at week 0. The receptors were sampled from a human donor with alopecia areata.

The chain is built from TRBV4-2 and TRBJ2-7; 11 bases fit TRBD2. The CDR3 consists of 16 residues. V was clipped by 1 base and J by 4 bases; unmatched bases: 6. Germline V gene sequence: CDR1 LGHNA, CDR2 YNFKEQ. In nucleotides, the CDR3 is TGTGCCAGCAGCCAAGGATCTAGCGGGGGGAAATACGAGCAGTACTTC. Residues: CASSQGSSGGKYEQYF.

The chain recombines TRBV7-6 with TRBJ2-3, with 9 bases identical to TRBD2. Germline-derived CDR1 and CDR2 are SGHVS and FNYEAQ. Germline trimming cut 2 bases from V and 3 bases from J; bases unmatched to any gene: 6. There are 16 residues in the CDR3. The CDR3 reads CASSLSRSGGTDTQYF. CDR3 nucleotide sequence: TGTGCCAGCAGCTTATCCCGGAGCGGGGGGACAGATACGCAGTATTTT.

This chain connects TRBV5-1 to TRBJ2-3, with a possible D match to TRBD1 (6 bases). The CDR3 is 15 residues long. Trimming pared 2 bases from V and 0 bases from J, leaving 10 bases between. Germline CDR1 is SGHRS and CDR2 is YFSETQ. CDR3 region: CASSFWGRSTDTQYF. The CDR3 DNA sequence: TGCGCCAGCAGCTTCTGGGGGCGAAGCACAGATACGCAGTATTTT.

The rearrangement uses TRBV7-2 and TRBJ2-1; no firm D call. This CDR3 is 13 amino acids long. The V and J ends lost 7 bases and 7 bases respectively, with 14 bases between them. CDR1 is SGHTA and CDR2 is FQGNSA in the germline V gene. The CDR3 loop is CASNTHATNEQFF. The CDR3 nucleotides are TGTGCCAGCAACACACATGCGACTAATGAGCAGTTCTTC.

This clone has more than one count but fewer than ten. This chain joins TRBV29-1 and TRBJ2-7; 9 bases are shared with TRBD2. After removal of 6 bases from V and 1 base from J, the junction contained 10 bases not matched to a gene. Germline V gene sequence: CDR1 SQVTM, CDR2 ANQGSEA. The CDR3 runs to 15 residues. The CDR3 reads CSVEHWRGGSYEQYF. Written as DNA, the CDR3 is TGCAGCGTGGAGCATTGGCGGGGGGGATCCTACGAGCAGTACTTC.

This clone appeared a single time. This chain connects TRBV4-3 to TRBJ2-7, with D perhaps TRBD1 (6 bases). The germline V gene encodes CDR1 LGHNA and CDR2 YSLEER. Trimming took 10 bases from V and 2 from J, leaving 15 bases between them. This CDR3 region has 13 residues. CDR3 nucleotide sequence: TGCGCCAAGAGTCCGGACAGAGCCTACGAGCAGTACTTC. Protein product: CAKSPDRAYEQYF.

Of note for this clone: The sample holds other DNA sequences that translate to the same CDR3. The chain couples TRBV9 to TRBJ1-2, with D perhaps TRBD1 (6 bases). The CDR3 loop spans 13 amino acids. CDR1 is SGDLS and CDR2 is YYNGEE in the germline V gene. The ends were cut back, 3 bases at V and 5 bases at J, with 11 bases in the middle. In DNA form, the CDR3 reads TGTGCCAGCAGCGCCGCAGGGGCGTATGGCTACACCTTC. It codes for CASSAAGAYGYTF.

This clone turned up a few times. This chain links TRBV14 with TRBJ1-4, with D possibly matching TRBD1 (6 bases). This CDR3 region has 12 residues. Germline V CDR1 and CDR2: SGHDN, FVKESK. V was pared by 6 bases and J by 11 bases, with 13 bases between. CDR3 residues: CASSAAGAKLFF. As DNA, the CDR3 is TGTGCCAGCAGTGCCGCAGGGGCTAAACTGTTTTTT.

This clone turned up a few times. This rearrangement joins TRBV27 to TRBJ2-7; TRBD1 matches 10 bases. CDR1 is MNHEY, CDR2 SMNVEV, per germline (reference sequence). V trimming: 6 bases; J trimming: 2 bases; junction bases outside the gene matches: 7. The CDR3 extends over 15 amino acids. CDR3: CASSLGGTGAYEQYF. DNA for the CDR3: TGTGCCAGCAGCTTGGGTGGGACAGGGGCCTACGAGCAGTACTTC.

This chain connects TRBV7-2 to TRBJ2-3; the match to TRBD2 covers 10 bases. The length of the CDR3 is 17 residues. The V gene's germline CDR1 is SGHTA and CDR2 FQGNSA. V lost 1 base, J lost 2 bases, and 6 bases stayed unmatched. This CDR3 reads CASSLVGTSVLTDTQYF. The CDR3 bases are TGTGCCAGCAGCTTAGTTGGGACTAGCGTCCTCACAGATACGCAGTATTTT.

In the case of this clone: A clone one base away is much larger, so this may be a read error. CDR3 in DNA: TGTGCCAGCAGCTTAAGGGGAGCTAATGAAAAACTGTTTTTT. It codes for CASSLRGANEKLFF. This chain uses TRBV5-8 with TRBJ1-4; TRBD1 might be the D (5 bases). V lost 2 bases, J lost 3 bases, and 8 bases lay in between. CDR1 is SGHTS and CDR2 is YDEGEE in the germline V gene. This CDR3 spans 14 amino acids.

V gene TRBV29-1 combines with J gene TRBJ2-1; TRBD2 is a possible D gene (7 bases). V was cut by 4 bases and J by 10 bases, with 20 bases left in between. The germline gives CDR1 SQVTM, CDR2 ANQGSEA. There are 14 residues in the CDR3. The CDR3 spells CSVVGGGSAGEQFF. The CDR3 nucleotides read TGCAGCGTTGTGGGAGGGGGGAGTGCGGGCGAGCAGTTCTTC.

This chain uses TRBV29-1 with TRBJ1-2, with a tentative D call TRBD1 (5 bases). The germline CDR1 and CDR2 sequences are SQVTM and ANQGSEA. The V gene lost 4 bases and the J gene lost 1 base, with 7 bases spanning the gap. The CDR3 sequence is 12 residues long. The CDR3 region has the DNA TGCAGCGTTGGGGGCGATAACTATGGCTACACCTTC. This gives the protein CSVGGDNYGYTF. Based on the CDR3 plus reference TRBV29-1 and TRBJ1-2, the full variable domain is SAVISQKPSRDICQRGTSLTIQCQVDSQVTMMFWYRQQPGQSLTLIATANQGSEATYESGFVIDKFPISRPNLTFSTLTVSNMSPEDSSIYLCSVGGDNYGYTFGSGTRLTVV.

The chain combines TRBV29-1 with TRBJ1-2; D unclear. The CDR3 runs to 12 residues. Trimming left V 3 bases short and J 5 bases short, with 10 bases between. The germline V gene encodes CDR1 SQVTM and CDR2 ANQGSEA. The CDR3 nucleotides are TGCAGCGTTGATAGGGCCAGATATGGCTACACCTTC. Its protein product is CSVDRARYGYTF.

The chain carries TRBV6-5 and TRBJ2-7; 8 positions match TRBD1. The CDR3 is 12 amino acids. Germline V gene data show CDR1 as MNHEY and CDR2 as SVGAGI. V dropped 6 bases and J dropped 7; count of bases not matched to a gene: 5. The CDR3 is CASSRDRREQYF. The DNA for the CDR3 is TGTGCCAGCAGCCGGGACAGGAGAGAGCAGTACTTC.

The CDR3 nucleotides read TGCGCCAGCAGCTTACCTAGCGGACAAGAGACCCAGTACTTC. This codes for CASSLPSGQETQYF. The chain employs TRBV5-1 and TRBJ2-5; 7 nucleotides align to TRBD2. CDR3 length: 14 residues. The germline CDR1 and CDR2 sequences are SGHRS and YFSETQ. The junction had 3 bases not matched to a gene; V was cut back by 2 bases and J by 2 bases. The full variable domain, rest sourced from reference TRBV5-1 and TRBJ2-5, is KAGVTQTPRYLIKTRGQQVTLSCSPISGHRSVSWYQQTPGQGLQFLFEYFSETQRNKGNFPGRFSGRQFSNSRSEMNVSTLELGDSALYLCASSLPSGQETQYFGPGTRLLVL.

This sequence joins TRBV7-6 and TRBJ2-1; D is perhaps TRBD2 (6 bases). The germline gives CDR1 SGHVS, CDR2 FNYEAQ. The CDR3 length is 13 residues. Trimming took off 4 bases at V and 10 bases at J, with 14 bases between the two ends. The CDR3 loop is CASSWSVGGEQFF. Written as DNA, the CDR3 is TGTGCCAGCAGCTGGTCAGTGGGGGGAGAGCAGTTCTTC.

The chain joins TRBV6-1 to TRBJ1-2; the D gene is possibly TRBD1 (6 bases). Germline CDR1 reads MNHNS; CDR2 reads SASEGT. The CDR3 loop spans 12 amino acids. With 4 bases removed from V and 6 bases from J, the gap between germline ends came to 9 bases. Written as DNA, the CDR3 is TGTGCCAGCAGTGCCGCAGGGGATGGCTACACCTTC. Its translation is CASSAAGDGYTF.

The J gene is TRBJ1-6, the V gene TRBV6-5, with D unresolved. The CDR3 is 12 residues long. Germline-derived CDR1 and CDR2 are MNHEY and SVGAGI. With 2 bases removed from V and 9 bases from J, the gap between germline ends came to 5 bases. The CDR3 loop is CASSYSGSPLHF. CDR3 sequence (DNA): TGTGCCAGCAGTTACAGCGGTTCACCCCTCCACTTT.

This clone was seen just once. The chain combines TRBV7-3 with TRBJ2-5; D uncertain. The length of the CDR3 is 13 residues. V lost 5 bases to trimming and J lost 5 bases, with 12 bases between them. Germline CDR1 is SGHTA and CDR2 is FQGTGA. The CDR3 coding sequence is TGTGCCAGCAGCGCGCAGGTCGGGGAGACCCAGTACTTC. Encoded protein: CASSAQVGETQYF.

The chain combines TRBV7-9 with TRBJ2-5; TRBD2 matches at 7 bases. The CDR3 totals 10 residues. Germline V gives CDR1 SEHNR, CDR2 FQNEAQ (reference sequence). J lost 5 bases, V lost 11 bases, and 2 bases had no gene match. The CDR3 DNA is TGTGCCTCCGGGAGGGAGACCCAGTACTTC. Residues: CASGRETQYF.

The table lists this clone with a few counts. The chain has TRBV6-5 and TRBJ2-2; D ambiguous. CDR1 is MNHEY, CDR2 SVGAGI, per germline. The CDR3 runs 13 residues. The V and J ends lost 6 bases and 10 bases respectively, with 15 bases between them. Written as DNA, the CDR3 is TGTGCCAGCAGCCCTCTAACACCGGCGGAGCTGTTTTTT. Its translation is CASSPLTPAELFF.

This clone was detected a few times. This sequence joins TRBV5-1 and TRBJ1-6, with TRBD1 identical over 10 bases. V shed 0 bases, J shed 8 bases, and the junction held 2 bases outside the gene matches. CDR1 is SGHRS, CDR2 YFSETQ, per germline. The CDR3 sequence is 15 residues long. This chain's CDR3 is CASSLAGQGYSPLHF. CDR3 in DNA: TGCGCCAGCAGCTTGGCGGGACAGGGGTATTCACCCCTCCACTTT.

The table lists this clone with a few counts. The chain has TRBV5-1 and TRBJ2-5; either TRBD1 or TRBD2 may fit D (6 bases each). The CDR3 is made up of 21 amino acids. The germline V gene encodes CDR1 SGHRS and CDR2 YFSETQ. Trimming took 3 bases from V and 4 from J, leaving 34 bases between them. CDR3 DNA: TGCGCCAGCAGCTGGGACCTGTCGGGGGCTAGCCGAACGCAAAGGGGAGAGACCCAGTACTTC. Amino acids: CASSWDLSGASRTQRGETQYF.

The rearrangement uses TRBV5-1 and TRBJ1-2; D is undetermined. The V and J ends lost 0 bases and 0 bases respectively, with 9 bases between them. The CDR3 contains 15 residues. The germline V gene encodes CDR1 SGHRS and CDR2 YFSETQ. The CDR3 here is CASSLGVEANYGYTF. CDR3 DNA sequence: TGCGCCAGCAGCTTGGGGGTCGAAGCTAACTATGGCTACACCTTC.

V and J are TRBV19 and TRBJ1-2; TRBD1 agrees at 7 bases. Germline values: CDR1 LNHDA, CDR2 SQIVND (reference sequence). The trim removed 2 bases at V and 3 bases at J, leaving 0 bases unmatched. The CDR3 is 13 amino acids. CDR3 protein: CASSIQGDYGYTF. CDR3 nucleotides: TGTGCCAGTAGTATACAGGGGGACTATGGCTACACCTTC.